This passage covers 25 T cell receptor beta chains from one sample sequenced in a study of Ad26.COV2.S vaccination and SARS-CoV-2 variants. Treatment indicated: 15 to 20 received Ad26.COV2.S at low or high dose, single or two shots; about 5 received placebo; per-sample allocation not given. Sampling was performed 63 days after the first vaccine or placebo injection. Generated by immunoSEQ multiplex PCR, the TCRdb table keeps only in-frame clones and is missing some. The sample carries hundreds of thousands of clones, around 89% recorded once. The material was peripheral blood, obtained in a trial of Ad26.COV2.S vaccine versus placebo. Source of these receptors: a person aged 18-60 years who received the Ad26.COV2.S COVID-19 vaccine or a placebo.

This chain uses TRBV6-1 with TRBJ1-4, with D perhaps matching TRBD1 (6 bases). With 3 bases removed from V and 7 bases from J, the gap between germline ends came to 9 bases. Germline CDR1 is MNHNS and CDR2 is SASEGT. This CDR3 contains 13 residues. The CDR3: CASSESRGEKLFF. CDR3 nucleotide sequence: TGTGCCAGCAGTGAGAGCAGGGGTGAAAAACTGTTTTTT.

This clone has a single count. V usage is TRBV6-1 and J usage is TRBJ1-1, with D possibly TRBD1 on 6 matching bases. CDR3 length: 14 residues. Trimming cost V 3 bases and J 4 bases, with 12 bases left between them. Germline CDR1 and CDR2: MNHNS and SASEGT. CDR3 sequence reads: CASSDGQGPTEAFF. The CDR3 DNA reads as TGTGCCAGCAGTGACGGGCAGGGGCCCACTGAAGCTTTCTTT.

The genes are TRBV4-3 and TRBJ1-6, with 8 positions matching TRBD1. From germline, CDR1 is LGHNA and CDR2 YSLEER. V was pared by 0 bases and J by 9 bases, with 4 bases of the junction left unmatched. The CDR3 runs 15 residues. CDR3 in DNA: TGCGCCAGCAGCCAAGATTCAGGGGGCGGTTCACCCCTCCACTTT. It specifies CASSQDSGGGSPLHF.

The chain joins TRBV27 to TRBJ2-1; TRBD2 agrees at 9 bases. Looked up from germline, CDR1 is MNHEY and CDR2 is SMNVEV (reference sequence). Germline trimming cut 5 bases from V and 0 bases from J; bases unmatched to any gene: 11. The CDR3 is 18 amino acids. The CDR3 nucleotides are TGTGCCAGCAGTACCGGGACTAGCTCATCTAACTCCTACAATGAGCAGTTCTTC. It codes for CASSTGTSSSNSYNEQFF.

CDR3 DNA: TGCGCCAGCAGCTTTGACAGGGTGGACGAGCAGTACTTC. This encodes CASSFDRVDEQYF. The chain employs TRBV5-1 and TRBJ2-7; 7 bases are a match to TRBD1. The CDR3 sequence is 13 residues long. In germline, CDR1 is SGHRS, CDR2 YFSETQ. Trimming at V came to 2 bases and at J to 5 bases, leaving 4 bases not matched to a gene.

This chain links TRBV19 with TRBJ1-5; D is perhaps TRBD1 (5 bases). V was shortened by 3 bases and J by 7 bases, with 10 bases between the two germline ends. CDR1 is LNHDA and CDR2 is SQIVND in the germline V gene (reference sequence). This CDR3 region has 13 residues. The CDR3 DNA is TGTGCCAGTAGTATGGGACTAAGGCAGCCCCAGCATTTT. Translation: CASSMGLRQPQHF.

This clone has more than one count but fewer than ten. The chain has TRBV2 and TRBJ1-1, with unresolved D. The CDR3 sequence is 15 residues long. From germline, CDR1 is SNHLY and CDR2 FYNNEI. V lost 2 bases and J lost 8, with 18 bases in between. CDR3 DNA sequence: TGTGCCAGCAGTGAACAAGACGGTCGTTACTCCGAAGCTTTCTTT. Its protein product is CASSEQDGRYSEAFF.

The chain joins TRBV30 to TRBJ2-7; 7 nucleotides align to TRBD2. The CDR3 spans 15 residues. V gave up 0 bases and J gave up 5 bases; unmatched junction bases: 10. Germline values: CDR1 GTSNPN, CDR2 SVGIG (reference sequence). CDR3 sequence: CAWSVRRERTHEQYF. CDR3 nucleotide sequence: TGTGCCTGGAGTGTAAGGCGGGAGAGGACACACGAGCAGTACTTC.

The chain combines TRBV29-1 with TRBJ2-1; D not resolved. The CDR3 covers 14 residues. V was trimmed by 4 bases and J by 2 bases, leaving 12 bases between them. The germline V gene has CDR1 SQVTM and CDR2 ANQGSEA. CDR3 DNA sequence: TGCAGCGTTGTTCGTATCCTAACCTACAATGAGCAGTTCTTC. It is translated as CSVVRILTYNEQFF.

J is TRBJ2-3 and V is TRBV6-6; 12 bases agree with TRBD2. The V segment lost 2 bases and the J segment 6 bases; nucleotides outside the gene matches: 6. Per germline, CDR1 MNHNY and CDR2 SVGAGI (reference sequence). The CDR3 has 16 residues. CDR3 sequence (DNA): TGTGCCAGCAGTTACGATCTAGCGGGGGGGCCGGATACGCAGTATTTT. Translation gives CASSYDLAGGPDTQYF.

The CDR3 DNA is TGTGCCAGCAGTCAACCCGGGACTATTACCTACGAGCAGTACTTC. This codes for CASSQPGTITYEQYF. This sequence joins TRBV28 and TRBJ2-7, with 7 bases identical to TRBD2. The germline gives CDR1 MDHEN, CDR2 SYDVKM. The CDR3 length is 15 residues. V was pared by 5 bases and J by 2 bases, with 9 bases of the junction left unmatched.

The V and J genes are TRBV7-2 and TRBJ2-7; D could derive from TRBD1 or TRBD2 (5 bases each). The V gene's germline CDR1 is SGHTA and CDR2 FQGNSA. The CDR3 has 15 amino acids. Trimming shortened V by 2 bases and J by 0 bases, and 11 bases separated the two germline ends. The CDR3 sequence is CASSLFPGTSYEQYF. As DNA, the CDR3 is TGTGCCAGCAGCTTATTCCCAGGGACCTCCTACGAGCAGTACTTC.

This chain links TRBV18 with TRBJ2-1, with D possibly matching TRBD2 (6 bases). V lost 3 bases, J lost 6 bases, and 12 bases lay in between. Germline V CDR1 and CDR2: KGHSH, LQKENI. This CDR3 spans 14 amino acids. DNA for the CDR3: TGTGCCAGCTCACCCCTCCGGGAGCCCAATGAGCAGTTCTTC. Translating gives CASSPLREPNEQFF.

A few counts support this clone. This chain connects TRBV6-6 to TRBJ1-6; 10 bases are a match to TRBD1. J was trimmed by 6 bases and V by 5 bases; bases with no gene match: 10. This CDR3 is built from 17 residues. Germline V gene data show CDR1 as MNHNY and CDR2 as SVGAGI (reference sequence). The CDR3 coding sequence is TGTGCCAGCAGTCGAAAATTGACAGGGGGCGGTAATTCACCCCTCCACTTT. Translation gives CASSRKLTGGGNSPLHF.

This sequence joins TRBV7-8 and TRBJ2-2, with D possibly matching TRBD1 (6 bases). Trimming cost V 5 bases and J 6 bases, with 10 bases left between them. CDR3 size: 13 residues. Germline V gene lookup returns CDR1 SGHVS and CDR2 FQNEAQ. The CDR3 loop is CASSPQGSGELFF. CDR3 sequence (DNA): TGTGCCAGCAGCCCCCAGGGGTCCGGGGAGCTGTTTTTT.

The CDR3 DNA sequence: TGTGCCAGCAGCTTCGGGCCCGCCGGTGGCTACACCTTC. It translates to CASSFGPAGGYTF. The rearrangement joins TRBV7-9 to TRBJ1-2; D gene uncertain. In germline, CDR1 is SEHNR, CDR2 FQNEAQ (reference sequence). Trimming took 3 bases from V and 7 from J, leaving 12 bases between them. CDR3 length: 13 amino acids.

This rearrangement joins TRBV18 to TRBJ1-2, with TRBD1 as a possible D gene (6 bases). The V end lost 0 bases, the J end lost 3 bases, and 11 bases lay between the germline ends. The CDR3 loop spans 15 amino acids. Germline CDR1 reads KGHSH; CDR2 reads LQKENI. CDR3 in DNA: TGTGCCAGCTCACCACCGAACAGGGTTGACTATGGCTACACCTTC. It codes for CASSPPNRVDYGYTF.

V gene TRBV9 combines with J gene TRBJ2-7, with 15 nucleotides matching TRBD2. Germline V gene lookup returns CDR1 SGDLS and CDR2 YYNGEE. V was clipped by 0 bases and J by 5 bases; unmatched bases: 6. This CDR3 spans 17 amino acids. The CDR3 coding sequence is TGTGCCAGCAGCGTAGATGGGACTAGCGGGAGGACCGACGAGCAGTACTTC. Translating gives CASSVDGTSGRTDEQYF.

The CDR3 spells CASSTWVADSTDTQYF. The DNA of the CDR3 is TGTGCCAGTAGTACGTGGGTAGCGGACAGCACAGATACGCAGTATTTT. The chain joins TRBV19 to TRBJ2-3; a weak D match, TRBD2 (6 bases). The V gene lost 4 bases and the J gene lost 0 bases, with 14 bases spanning the gap. Germline loops: CDR1 LNHDA, CDR2 SQIVND (reference sequence). This CDR3 has 16 amino acids.

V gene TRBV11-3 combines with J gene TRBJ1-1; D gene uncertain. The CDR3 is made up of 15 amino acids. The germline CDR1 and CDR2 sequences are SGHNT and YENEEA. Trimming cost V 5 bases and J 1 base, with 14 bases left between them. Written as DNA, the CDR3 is TGTGCCAGCAGCACCCACGACGATCCGAACACTGAAGCTTTCTTT. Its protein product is CASSTHDDPNTEAFF. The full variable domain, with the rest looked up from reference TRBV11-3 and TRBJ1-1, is EAGVVQSPRYKIIEKKQPVAFWCNPISGHNTLYWYLQNLGQGPELLIRYENEEAVDDSQLPKDRFSAERLKGVDSTLKIQPAELGDSAVYLCASSTHDDPNTEAFFGQGTRLTVV.

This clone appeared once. The DNA for the CDR3 is TGTGCCAGCAGCTTGGGAGGGGGACAGCAAGAGACCCAGTACTTC. The encoded protein is CASSLGGGQQETQYF. The V call is TRBV5-6, the J call TRBJ2-5; TRBD1 matches at 7 bases. The CDR3 covers 15 residues. V gave up 0 bases and J gave up 2 bases; unmatched junction bases: 4. Germline V gene data show CDR1 as SGHDT and CDR2 as YYEEEE. Using reference TRBV5-6 and TRBJ2-5 for the parts outside the CDR3, the full variable domain is DAGVTQSPTHLIKTRGQQVTLRCSPKSGHDTVSWYQQALGQGPQFIFQYYEEEERQRGNFPDRFSGHQFPNYSSELNVNALLLGDSALYLCASSLGGGQQETQYFGPGTRLLVL.

In nucleotides, the CDR3 is TGTGCCAGCTCGCCGGGTTCGAGTGAAAAACTGTTTTTT. Amino acids: CASSPGSSEKLFF. The chain has TRBV18 and TRBJ1-4; D ambiguous. V gave up 6 bases and J gave up 7 bases, with 12 bases separating them. Germline CDR1 is KGHSH and CDR2 is LQKENI. The CDR3 contains 13 residues. The whole variable domain, filled in from reference TRBV18 and TRBJ1-4, reads NAGVMQNPRHLVRRRGQEARLRCSPMKGHSHVYWYRQLPEEGLKFMVYLQKENIIDESGMPKERFSAEFPKEGPSILRIQQVVRGDSAAYFCASSPGSSEKLFFGSGTQLSVL.

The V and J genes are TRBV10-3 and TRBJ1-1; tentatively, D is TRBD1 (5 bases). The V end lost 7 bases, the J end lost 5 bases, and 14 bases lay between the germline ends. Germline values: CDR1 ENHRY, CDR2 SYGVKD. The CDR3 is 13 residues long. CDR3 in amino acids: CAIKGGRGTEAFF. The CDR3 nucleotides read TGTGCCATCAAGGGCGGGAGGGGAACTGAAGCTTTCTTT.

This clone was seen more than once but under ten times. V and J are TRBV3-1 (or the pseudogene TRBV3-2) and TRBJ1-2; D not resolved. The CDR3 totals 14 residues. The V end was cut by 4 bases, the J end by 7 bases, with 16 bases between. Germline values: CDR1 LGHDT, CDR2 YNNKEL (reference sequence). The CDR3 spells CASSPWTAVLGYTF. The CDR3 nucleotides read TGTGCCAGCAGCCCCTGGACGGCTGTCCTTGGCTACACCTTC.

This CDR3 is CASSQEDNQETQYF. As DNA, the CDR3 is TGCGCCAGCAGCCAAGAGGACAACCAAGAGACCCAGTACTTC. The J gene is TRBJ2-5, the V gene TRBV4-1; possibly TRBD1 for D (5 bases). Deletions cut 0 bases from V and 0 bases from J, with 5 bases between. This CDR3 is built from 14 residues. Germline-derived CDR1 and CDR2 are MGHRA and YSYEKL.